This T cell receptor (beta chain) was sequenced in a study of shared clonotypes between healthy human individuals. Profiling relied on immunoSEQ multiplex PCR, and the TCRdb table lists in-frame clones only, not all of them. The table lists under 1,900,000 clones, about 98.5% of them singletons, with approximately 0.38% in the top ten. The sequence came from a man younger than 45 in good health. What was sequenced was naive CD4+ T cells sorted from blood. The sample's subset: CD45RA+ positively selected.

CDR3 protein: CATSGISSVEAFF. CDR3 DNA: TGTGCCACCAGCGGGATAAGTAGTGTTGAAGCTTTCTTT. The chain carries TRBV15 and TRBJ1-1, with no clear D. CDR3 length equals 13 residues. The V and J ends lost 5 bases and 7 bases respectively, with 14 bases between them. Germline V gives CDR1 LNHNV, CDR2 YYDKDF (reference sequence).